The clone carrying this T cell receptor (beta chain) appeared a few times. The CDR3 runs 13 residues. J gave up 7 bases and V 2 bases, and 5 bases lay outside the gene matches. Germline V lookup: CDR1 SGHNT, CDR2 YYREEE (reference sequence). Authors' data handling: It was from reference gene primer amplification that nucleated cell counts were estimated. Sequencing was performed with immunoSEQ multiplex PCR; in TCRdb, only in-frame clones are kept and a portion is missing. The D gene and trimming were derived from the DNA, and the V and J assignments and clone size from that table. The sample holds 55,000 or so clones; approximately 80% are singletons and the top ten take over 5.5%. This entry belongs to a study of blood T cell repertoires in COVID-19.

The sample taken for sequencing was peripheral blood. The chain combines TRBV5-4 with TRBJ2-7, with TRBD1 identical over 8 bases. This sequence originates from a human donor in a cohort sampled during active or convalescent COVID-19. The chain's CDR3 is CASSLTGGGEQYF. In DNA form, the CDR3 reads TGTGCCAGCAGCTTAACAGGGGGAGGTGAGCAGTACTTC.